The source of this TCR beta chain is a study of blood T cell repertoires in COVID-19. TCRdb keeps only in-frame clones here, not all; method: immunoSEQ multiplex PCR. This table holds 150,000 to 180,000 clones, approximately 85% found once. The material sequenced was peripheral blood. This clonotype was sampled from a woman aged 60-75 years with COVID-19, enrolled during active disease.

CDR3 in amino acids: CASSLEADTQYF. The CDR3 DNA sequence: TGTGCCAGCAGCTTAGAAGCGGATACGCAGTATTTT. The chain recombines TRBV7-9 with TRBJ2-3; D call uncertain. CDR1 SEHNR and CDR2 FQNEAQ come from the germline V gene (reference sequence). This CDR3 comprises 12 residues. V lost 1 base, J lost 6 bases, and 5 bases lay in between. The entire variable domain, with the rest obtained from reference TRBV7-9 and TRBJ2-3, is as follows: DTGVSQNPRHKITKRGQNVTFRCDPISEHNRLYWYRQTLGQGPEFLTYFQNEAQLEKSRLLSDRFSAERPKGSFSTLEIQRTEQGDSAMYLCASSLEADTQYFGPGTRLTVL.